This is a list of T cell receptor beta chains from one sample in a study of blood T cell repertoires in COVID-19. Clones were sequenced by immunoSEQ multiplex PCR, and TCRdb holds only the in-frame ones, with some missing. The table lists under 200,000 clones, under 85% of them singletons. The sequenced sample consisted of PBMCs or T cells enriched from blood (not recorded which). The origin of the receptors is a man over 45 who had recovered from COVID-19. Both conserved end residues are part of each CDR3. D genes are given only for firm matches. Size is stated for part of the rows, as once, few or many counts, or as a class when the clone is expanded.

d_call: NA; clone_size: NA; v_call: TRBV3-1/TRBV3-2; j_call: TRBJ1-1; cdr3_nt: TGTGCCAGCCGGAACCCTGACAGGTTTGAAGCTTTCTTT; cdr3_aa: CASRNPDRFEAFF
d_call: TRBD1; clone_size: NA; v_call: TRBV10-3; j_call: TRBJ2-3; cdr3_nt: TGTGCCATCAAGCTAGGGGGCTCGGATACGCAGTATTTT; cdr3_aa: CAIKLGGSDTQYF
d_call: NA; clone_size: NA; v_call: TRBV6-1; j_call: TRBJ2-7; cdr3_nt: TGTGCCAGCAGTGAAGCGTTGTCGCCGGGGAGCTCCTACGAGCAGTACTTC; cdr3_aa: CASSEALSPGSSYEQYF
d_call: TRBD2; clone_size: NA; v_call: TRBV7-2; j_call: TRBJ2-7; cdr3_nt: TGTGCCAGCAGCTTTGGTGGGGGGGGGTTGGAGCAGTACTTC; cdr3_aa: CASSFGGGGLEQYF
d_call: NA; clone_size: NA; v_call: TRBV24-1; j_call: TRBJ2-5; cdr3_nt: TGTGCCAAGCCCCCCTTCGAAGAGACCCAGTACTTC; cdr3_aa: CAKPPFEETQYF
d_call: NA; clone_size: few; v_call: TRBV5-1; j_call: TRBJ1-2; cdr3_nt: TGCGCCAGCAGCTTGGCCGGGGAGGTCAAGGGAGGCTACACCTTC; cdr3_aa: CASSLAGEVKGGYTF
d_call: NA; clone_size: NA; v_call: TRBV7-2; j_call: TRBJ1-2; cdr3_nt: TGTGCCAGCAGCAAAACAGCTCCCGCCTATGGCTACACCTTC; cdr3_aa: CASSKTAPAYGYTF
d_call: NA; clone_size: NA; v_call: TRBV3-1/TRBV3-2; j_call: TRBJ1-1; cdr3_nt: TGTGCCAGCAGCAAAATAGGCGGTTACACTGAAGCTTTCTTT; cdr3_aa: CASSKIGGYTEAFF
d_call: TRBD2; clone_size: NA; v_call: TRBV7-9; j_call: TRBJ2-1; cdr3_nt: TGTGCCAGCAGCTCGCGGGGGGGCAATTACGGTAGCAATGAGCAGTTCTTC; cdr3_aa: CASSSRGGNYGSNEQFF
d_call: TRBD1; clone_size: once; v_call: TRBV5-8; j_call: TRBJ1-4; cdr3_nt: TGTGCCTCCAACCGGGGACAGGAGAATGAAAAACTGTTTTTT; cdr3_aa: CASNRGQENEKLFF
d_call: NA; clone_size: NA; v_call: TRBV29-1; j_call: TRBJ2-1; cdr3_nt: TGCAGCGTGCGACAGGTCAACTACAATGAGCAGTTCTTC; cdr3_aa: CSVRQVNYNEQFF
d_call: NA; clone_size: NA; v_call: TRBV15; j_call: TRBJ2-6; cdr3_nt: TGTGCCACCAGCAAGGGAGGCAATTCTGGGGCCAACGTCCTGACTTTC; cdr3_aa: CATSKGGNSGANVLTF
d_call: TRBD1; clone_size: NA; v_call: TRBV6-5; j_call: TRBJ1-5; cdr3_nt: TGTGCCAGCAGGGAGGGACAGCGGAGCAATCAGCCCCAGCATTTT; cdr3_aa: CASREGQRSNQPQHF
d_call: NA; clone_size: NA; v_call: TRBV23-1; j_call: TRBJ1-5; cdr3_nt: TGCGCCAGCAGTCAAAGAACAGGGCGGGATCAGCCCCAGCATTTT; cdr3_aa: CASSQRTGRDQPQHF
d_call: NA; clone_size: once; v_call: TRBV5-4; j_call: TRBJ2-3; cdr3_nt: TGTGCCAGCAGCTCCATGGCGGGGGCTAGCACAGATACGCAGTATTTT; cdr3_aa: CASSSMAGASTDTQYF
d_call: NA; clone_size: NA; v_call: TRBV6-2/TRBV6-3; j_call: TRBJ1-2; cdr3_nt: TGTGCCAGCAGTTCCATAAGGGACGGGGGAAGCTATGGCTACACCTTC; cdr3_aa: CASSSIRDGGSYGYTF
d_call: TRBD1; clone_size: once; v_call: TRBV18; j_call: TRBJ1-2; cdr3_nt: TGTGCCAGCTCACTAGACAGGGTTCCGGCATATGGCTACACCTTC; cdr3_aa: CASSLDRVPAYGYTF
d_call: NA; clone_size: NA; v_call: TRBV18; j_call: TRBJ2-5; cdr3_nt: TGTGCCAGCTCACCGACAGGTGTACAAGAGACCCAGTACTTC; cdr3_aa: CASSPTGVQETQYF